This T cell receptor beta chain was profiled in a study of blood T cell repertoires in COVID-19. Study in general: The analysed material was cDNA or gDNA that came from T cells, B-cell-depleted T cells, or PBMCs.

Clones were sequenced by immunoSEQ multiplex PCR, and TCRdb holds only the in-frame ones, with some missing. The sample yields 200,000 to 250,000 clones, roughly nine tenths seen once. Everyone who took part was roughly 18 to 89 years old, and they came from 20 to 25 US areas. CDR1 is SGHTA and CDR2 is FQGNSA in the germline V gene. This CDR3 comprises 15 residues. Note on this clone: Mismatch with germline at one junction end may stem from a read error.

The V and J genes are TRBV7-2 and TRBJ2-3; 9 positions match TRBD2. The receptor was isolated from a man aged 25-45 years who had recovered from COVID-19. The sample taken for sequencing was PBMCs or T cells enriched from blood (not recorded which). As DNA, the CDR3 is TGTGCCAGCAGCTTAGACGGGACTAGCACGGATACGCAGTATTTT. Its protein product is CASSLDGTSTDTQYF. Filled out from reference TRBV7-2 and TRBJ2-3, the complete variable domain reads GAGVSQSPSNKVTEKGKDVELRCDPISGHTALYWYRQSLGQGLEFLIYFQGNSAPDKSGLPSDRFSAERTGGSVSTLTIQRTQQEDSAVYLCASSLDGTSTDTQYFGPGTRLTVL.